One and the same sample provided the 23 T cell receptor beta chains below, sequenced in a study of preoperative IRX-2 immunotherapy in early breast cancer. The treatment denotes: preoperative locoregional IRX-2 cytokine immunotherapy. Data came from immunoSEQ multiplex PCR; TCRdb stores just in-frame clones and leaves some out. The table lists 90,000 to 100,000 clones, about nine tenths of them singletons. The sample here was tumor tissue, taken after IRX-2 immunotherapy. Receptor source: a human donor with breast cancer.

V gene TRBV6-8 combines with J gene TRBJ2-1; 9 bases fit TRBD2. Germline V gene lookup returns CDR1 MNHGY and CDR2 SAAAGT. Trimming took 7 bases from V and 6 from J; bases not matched to a gene: 7. The CDR3 spans 14 residues. This CDR3 reads CASIPSGAINEQFF. DNA of the CDR3: TGTGCCAGCATTCCTAGCGGGGCCATCAATGAGCAGTTCTTC.

V is TRBV19 and J is TRBJ1-6; D might be TRBD1 (6 bases). CDR1 and CDR2 (germline): LNHDA, SQIVND (reference sequence). The CDR3 is 14 amino acids. V shed 6 bases and J shed 5 bases, with 11 bases lying between them. The CDR3 DNA is TGTGCCAGTAGCCCGGGACACAATAATTCACCCCTCCACTTT. Translation gives CASSPGHNNSPLHF.

The V call is TRBV12-5, the J call TRBJ2-5; the D is unclear. The length of the CDR3 is 13 residues. From germline, CDR1 is LGHNT and CDR2 FRNRAP. Trimming removed 1 base at V and 2 bases at J, with 5 bases between. Here the CDR3 DNA reads TGTGCTAGTGGTTTGGCTATTCAAGAGACCCAGTACTTC. Translating gives CASGLAIQETQYF.

The J gene is TRBJ1-1, the V gene TRBV6-8, with D possibly TRBD1 on 6 matching bases. The CDR3 length is 14 residues. Germline CDR1 and CDR2: MNHGY and SAAAGT. The germline V and J ends were trimmed by 6 bases and 4 bases, with 15 bases remaining between them. CDR3: CASSDGGAGTEAFF. As DNA, the CDR3 is TGTGCCAGCAGCGATGGGGGGGCGGGCACTGAAGCTTTCTTT.

The chain links TRBV19 to TRBJ1-5; TRBD1 agrees at 8 bases. The ends lost 6 bases at V and 8 bases at J; junction bases unmatched: 3. The CDR3 is 12 residues long. Germline-derived CDR1 and CDR2 are LNHDA and SQIVND (reference sequence). Here the CDR3 DNA reads TGTGCCAGTAGGCAGGGGGCCGAGCCCCAGCATTTT. It encodes CASRQGAEPQHF.

V and J are TRBV5-1 and TRBJ1-1, with D perhaps TRBD1 (6 bases). The CDR3 extends over 14 amino acids. Between the trimmed V and J ends, which lost 4 bases and 4 bases, there was a span of 14 bases. Germline values: CDR1 SGHRS, CDR2 YFSETQ. The CDR3 nucleotides read TGCGCCAGCAGCACCGGGGGCGCGGGCACTGAAGCTTTCTTT. Encoded protein: CASSTGGAGTEAFF.

The genes are TRBV28 and TRBJ1-5; D might be TRBD1 (6 bases). From germline, CDR1 is MDHEN and CDR2 SYDVKM. The CDR3 is made up of 14 amino acids. The V end was cut by 3 bases, the J end by 4 bases, with 10 bases between. Here the CDR3 DNA reads TGTGCCAGCAGTTTTATAAGGGGGAATCAGCCCCAGCATTTT. This gives the protein CASSFIRGNQPQHF.

The gene calls are TRBV12-5 and TRBJ1-1; D perhaps matches TRBD1 (5 bases). Between the trimmed V and J ends, which lost 1 base and 12 bases, there was a span of 15 bases. Germline values: CDR1 LGHNT, CDR2 FRNRAP. The CDR3 is 13 residues long. The CDR3 region is CASGLGQGLGTFF. The CDR3 coding sequence is TGTGCTAGTGGTTTGGGTCAGGGATTGGGAACTTTCTTT.

V usage is TRBV19 and J usage is TRBJ2-7; D not resolved. CDR1 is LNHDA and CDR2 is SQIVND in the germline V gene (reference sequence). V was cut by 2 bases and J by 0 bases, with 5 bases left in between. The CDR3 length is 13 residues. CDR3 DNA: TGTGCCAGTAGTATAATGAGCTCCTACGAGCAGTACTTC. It translates to CASSIMSSYEQYF.

CDR3 sequence reads: CASSPSGGPYNEQFF. Here the CDR3 DNA reads TGCGCCAGCAGTCCTAGCGGCGGTCCCTACAATGAGCAGTTCTTC. The chain links TRBV5-1 to TRBJ2-1, with 7 positions matching TRBD2. Trimming removed 5 bases from V and 2 bases from J; junction bases left unmatched: 7. Germline CDR1 reads SGHRS; CDR2 reads YFSETQ. The CDR3 extends over 15 amino acids.

The chain employs TRBV6-7 and TRBJ1-2; D unresolved. TRBV6-7 falls under the ORF class, with uncertain function. Trimming removed 7 bases at V and 7 bases at J, with 16 bases between. CDR3 length: 13 residues. The CDR3 protein is CASTEGPLSGYTF. The CDR3 DNA is TGTGCCAGCACCGAAGGCCCCCTATCTGGCTACACCTTC.

The chain carries TRBV5-1 and TRBJ1-2; possible D gene TRBD1, 6 bases. The CDR3 contains 15 residues. Looked up from germline, CDR1 is SGHRS and CDR2 is YFSETQ. V lost 4 bases and J lost 0, with 13 bases in between. The CDR3 nucleotides are TGCGCCAGCAGCCTGGACAGACGTGCTAACTATGGCTACACCTTC. Translation: CASSLDRRANYGYTF. Together with reference TRBV5-1 and TRBJ1-2, the CDR3 gives the full variable domain: KAGVTQTPRYLIKTRGQQVTLSCSPISGHRSVSWYQQTPGQGLQFLFEYFSETQRNKGNFPGRFSGRQFSNSRSEMNVSTLELGDSALYLCASSLDRRANYGYTFGSGTRLTVV.

The chain recombines TRBV19 with TRBJ1-1, with D hard to call. V was cut by 6 bases and J by 8 bases, with 10 bases left in between. The CDR3 consists of 11 residues. Germline V gene lookup returns CDR1 LNHDA and CDR2 SQIVND (reference sequence). The CDR3, as DNA: TGTGCCAGTAGGAATAGACTCGAAGCTTTCTTT. Translating gives CASRNRLEAFF.

The CDR3, as DNA: TGTGCCAGCAGTGAAGAGGTCGGGAGGGCCTGGAACACCGGGGAGCTGTTTTTT. Amino acids: CASSEEVGRAWNTGELFF. The rearrangement links TRBV25-1 to TRBJ2-2, with 8 bases aligning to TRBD2. Germline CDR1 reads MGHDK; CDR2 reads SYGVNS. The V and J ends lost 2 bases and 1 base, in that order; junction bases with no gene match: 9. This CDR3 comprises 18 residues.

The chain recombines TRBV5-1 with TRBJ2-7; maybe TRBD1 (5 bases). The CDR3 extends over 15 amino acids. Germline lookup yields CDR1 SGHRS and CDR2 YFSETQ. Trimming pared 2 bases from V and 2 bases from J, leaving 14 bases between. Here the CDR3 DNA reads TGCGCCAGCAGCTTAACAACAGGAACTCCCTACGAGCAGTACTTC. Protein sequence: CASSLTTGTPYEQYF.

This chain joins TRBV11-3 and TRBJ1-1; 10 bases match TRBD1. The junction had 9 bases not matched to a gene; V was cut back by 4 bases and J by 7 bases. The CDR3 is 15 amino acids. Germline values: CDR1 SGHNT, CDR2 YENEEA. CDR3 sequence (DNA): TGTGCCAGCAGCTCCGGGACAGGGGAGAGTTTTGAAGCTTTCTTT. This encodes CASSSGTGESFEAFF.

The sample holds one count of this clone. This chain joins TRBV11-3 and TRBJ2-3; D gene unclear. CDR3 length: 16 residues. Germline CDR1 reads SGHNT; CDR2 reads YENEEA. V was trimmed by 5 bases and J by 6 bases, leaving 21 bases between them. CDR3 nucleotide sequence: TGTGCCAGCAGCCCGTTAGCTGCGAGGAGTATGGATACGCAGTATTTT. This gives the protein CASSPLAARSMDTQYF.

This chain connects TRBV29-1 to TRBJ2-1, with a tentative D call TRBD2 (5 bases). CDR3 length: 14 amino acids. The V end was cut by 7 bases, the J end by 6 bases, with 19 bases between. The germline CDR1 and CDR2 sequences are SQVTM and ANQGSEA. CDR3 in DNA: TGCAGCGCCACCCTCGCGAGGGTAACCAATGAGCAGTTCTTC. Amino acids: CSATLARVTNEQFF.

The chain couples TRBV10-2 to TRBJ1-3, with TRBD1 as a possible D gene (5 bases). The germline V and J ends were trimmed by 10 bases and 4 bases, with 26 bases remaining between them. CDR1 and CDR2 from the germline V gene are WSHSY and SAAADI. CDR3 length: 17 residues. CDR3 amino acids: CATEVRDRPESGNTIYF. The CDR3 DNA is TGCGCCACCGAGGTTAGAGACAGACCTGAGTCCGGAAACACCATATATTTT.

This sequence joins TRBV28 and TRBJ2-7; D gene uncertain. Germline V gene data show CDR1 as MDHEN and CDR2 as SYDVKM. CDR3 length equals 12 residues. Trimming took off 5 bases at V and 5 bases at J, with 10 bases between the two ends. For the CDR3, the DNA is TGTGCCAGCAGTAGATATGGGGACGAGCAGTACTTC. It codes for CASSRYGDEQYF. Using reference TRBV28 and TRBJ2-7 for the parts outside the CDR3, the full variable domain is DVKVTQSSRYLVKRTGEKVFLECVQDMDHENMFWYRQDPGLGLRLIYFSYDVKMKEKGDIPEGYSVSREKKERFSLILESASTNQTSMYLCASSRYGDEQYFGPGTRLTVT.

The V gene is TRBV11-3, the J gene TRBJ1-1; D perhaps matches TRBD1 (6 bases). The CDR3 is made up of 17 amino acids. Germline assignment: CDR1 SGHNT and CDR2 YENEEA. V dropped 5 bases and J dropped 0 bases, with 19 bases sitting between them. The CDR3 coding sequence is TGTGCCAGCAGCGGCCGGACAGCAACTCCCTTGAACACTGAAGCTTTCTTT. This translates into CASSGRTATPLNTEAFF.

The chain carries TRBV6-8 and TRBJ1-2; D might be TRBD1 (6 bases). V was pared by 3 bases and J by 8 bases, with 13 bases between. This CDR3 spans 13 amino acids. CDR1 is MNHGY and CDR2 is SAAAGT in the germline V gene. The chain's CDR3 is CASSYSGDSGYTF. CDR3 DNA sequence: TGTGCCAGCAGTTATTCAGGGGATAGCGGCTACACCTTC.

This chain joins TRBV15 and TRBJ2-2, with 14 positions matching TRBD2. The junction had 4 bases not matched to a gene; V was cut back by 1 base and J by 0 bases. From germline, CDR1 is LNHNV and CDR2 YYDKDF (reference sequence). There are 19 residues in the CDR3. For the CDR3, the DNA is TGTGCCACCAGCAGAGGACTAGCGGGAGGGCCTGCGAACACCGGGGAGCTGTTTTTT. This gives the protein CATSRGLAGGPANTGELFF.